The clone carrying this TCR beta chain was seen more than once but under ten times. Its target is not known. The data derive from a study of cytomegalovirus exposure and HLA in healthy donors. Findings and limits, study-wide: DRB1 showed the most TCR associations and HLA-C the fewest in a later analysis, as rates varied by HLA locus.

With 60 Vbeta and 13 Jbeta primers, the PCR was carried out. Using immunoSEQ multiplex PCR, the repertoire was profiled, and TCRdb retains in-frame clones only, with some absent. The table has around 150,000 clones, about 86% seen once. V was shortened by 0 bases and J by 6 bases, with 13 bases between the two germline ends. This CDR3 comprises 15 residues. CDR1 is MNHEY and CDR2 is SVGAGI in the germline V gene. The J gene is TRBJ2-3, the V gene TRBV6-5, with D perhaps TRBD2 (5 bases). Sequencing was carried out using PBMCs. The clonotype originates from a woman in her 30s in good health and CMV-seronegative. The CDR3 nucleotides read TGTGCCAGCAGTTACTCGCAAGATTCGGGGGATACGCAGTATTTT. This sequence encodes CASSYSQDSGDTQYF.